Shown below are 26 T cell receptor beta chains from a single sample sequenced in a study of cytotoxic CD8 clonotypes in ibrutinib-treated CLL. The assay was immunoSEQ multiplex PCR, and TCRdb's table has in-frame clones only and misses some. The table lists about 200,000 clones, more than 75% of them singletons, with about 10% in the top ten. The sequencing here drew on PBMCs, taken after 12 months of ibrutinib treatment. All receptors derive from a human donor with chronic lymphocytic leukemia.

This chain links TRBV5-1 with TRBJ1-1, with TRBD1 as a possible D gene (5 bases). V lost 3 bases to trimming and J lost 1 base, with 10 bases between them. This CDR3 spans 14 amino acids. Germline CDR1 is SGHRS and CDR2 is YFSETQ. The chain's CDR3 is CASSSTGPNTEAFF. CDR3 sequence (DNA): TGCGCCAGCAGCTCGACGGGGCCGAACACTGAAGCTTTCTTT. Full variable domain (missing parts from reference TRBV5-1 and TRBJ1-1): KAGVTQTPRYLIKTRGQQVTLSCSPISGHRSVSWYQQTPGQGLQFLFEYFSETQRNKGNFPGRFSGRQFSNSRSEMNVSTLELGDSALYLCASSSTGPNTEAFFGQGTRLTVV.

The chain carries TRBV5-1 and TRBJ2-1; possible D gene TRBD1, 6 bases. CDR1 SGHRS and CDR2 YFSETQ come from the germline V gene. V lost 3 bases to trimming and J lost 2 bases, with 9 bases between them. CDR3 length equals 14 residues. CDR3 protein: CASSWTATYNEQFF. DNA for the CDR3: TGCGCCAGCAGCTGGACAGCCACCTACAATGAGCAGTTCTTC.

The chain combines TRBV7-8 with TRBJ2-6, with TRBD2 identical over 7 bases. V shed 4 bases, J shed 0 bases, and the junction held 15 bases outside the gene matches. The CDR3 is made up of 20 amino acids. Germline CDR1 is SGHVS and CDR2 is FQNEAQ. Written as DNA, the CDR3 is TGTGCCAGCAGCTCATTTAGCGGGTTCAAAACCTTCTCTGGGGCCAACGTCCTGACTTTC. Its protein is CASSSFSGFKTFSGANVLTF.

The chain has TRBV5-8 and TRBJ2-1; no definite D call. This CDR3 spans 13 amino acids. Trimming shortened V by 2 bases and J by 4 bases, and 7 bases separated the two germline ends. Germline V gene data show CDR1 as SGHTS and CDR2 as YDEGEE. The CDR3 DNA reads as TGTGCCAGCAGCTTAGACGGTTACAATGAGCAGTTCTTC. Translation: CASSLDGYNEQFF.

This chain uses TRBV28 with TRBJ2-2; possibly TRBD1 for D (5 bases). Trimming took off 7 bases at V and 0 bases at J, with 12 bases between the two ends. This CDR3 has 15 residues. Germline values: CDR1 MDHEN, CDR2 SYDVKM. The CDR3 bases are TGTGCCAGCAACAGGCCGCCTCCGAACACCGGGGAGCTGTTTTTT. Its translation: CASNRPPPNTGELFF.

This clone was counted at least ten times. The chain is built from TRBV11-1 and TRBJ2-1; TRBD2 agrees at 10 bases. V shed 5 bases, J shed 6 bases, and the junction held 4 bases outside the gene matches. Germline V gene data show CDR1 as SGHAT and CDR2 as FQDESV (reference sequence). The CDR3 totals 14 residues. As DNA, the CDR3 is TGTGCCAGCAGCGCTAGCGGGGGCCTCAATGAGCAGTTCTTC. Amino acids: CASSASGGLNEQFF.

This chain uses TRBV18 with TRBJ2-6; no reliable D call. The germline CDR1 and CDR2 sequences are KGHSH and LQKENI. Trimming pared 2 bases from V and 3 bases from J, leaving 5 bases between. This CDR3 is 14 amino acids long. The CDR3 loop is CASSPGVGANVLTF. The CDR3 DNA sequence: TGTGCCAGCTCACCAGGGGTTGGGGCCAACGTCCTGACTTTC.

The chain carries TRBV11-3 and TRBJ2-5; 8 bases align to TRBD2. CDR3 length equals 17 residues. V shed 0 bases and J 3 bases; nucleotides not matched to a gene: 9. Per the germline V gene, CDR1 is SGHNT and CDR2 is YENEEA. The CDR3 nucleotides are TGTGCCAGCAGCTTAGATCGAGTTCTAGCGGGCGAAGAGACCCAGTACTTC. This gives the protein CASSLDRVLAGEETQYF.

This chain connects TRBV30 to TRBJ1-1, with a tentative D call TRBD1 (6 bases). The germline gives CDR1 GTSNPN, CDR2 SVGIG (reference sequence). CDR3 length: 17 residues. V lost 0 bases and J lost 2, with 19 bases in between. As DNA, the CDR3 is TGTGCCTGGAGTGTGAACAGGGCCCAAATAATAAACACTGAAGCTTTCTTT. Amino acids: CAWSVNRAQIINTEAFF.

This chain uses TRBV5-4 with TRBJ2-4; 9 bases are shared with TRBD2. Losses at the gene ends were 4 bases for V and 4 bases for J; bases not matched to a gene: 6. This CDR3 has 15 residues. Germline assignment: CDR1 SGHNT and CDR2 YYREEE (reference sequence). The CDR3 nucleotides are TGTGCCAGCAGCATATCTAGCGGGGAAAAAAACATTCAGTACTTC. Protein sequence: CASSISSGEKNIQYF.

This chain connects TRBV18 to TRBJ2-7, with no clear D. CDR3 length equals 13 residues. Trimming removed 2 bases from V and 0 bases from J, with 5 bases in between. The V gene's germline CDR1 is KGHSH and CDR2 LQKENI. The CDR3 loop reads CASSPASSYEQYF. The CDR3 DNA reads as TGTGCCAGCTCACCAGCCAGCTCCTACGAGCAGTACTTC.

The rearrangement uses TRBV28 and TRBJ2-7; TRBD2 matches at 8 bases. V dropped 6 bases and J dropped 2; count of bases not matched to a gene: 9. The CDR3 has 15 amino acids. Germline V gene data show CDR1 as MDHEN and CDR2 as SYDVKM. Here the CDR3 DNA reads TGTGCCAGCAGCCCTGGGGGTAGCGGGACCTACGAGCAGTACTTC. Translation gives CASSPGGSGTYEQYF.

This rearrangement joins TRBV4-1 to TRBJ2-7, with TRBD1 identical over 7 bases. The germline CDR1 and CDR2 sequences are MGHRA and YSYEKL. There are 16 residues in the CDR3. The J segment lost 7 bases and the V segment lost 1 base, leaving 13 bases of the junction unmatched. The CDR3, as DNA: TGCGCCAGCAGCCAAGGTCGGGACAGTCCTTCAGGGGAGCAGTACTTC. Its translation is CASSQGRDSPSGEQYF.

The chain is built from TRBV18 and TRBJ2-2; 7 positions match TRBD2. V lost 2 bases to trimming and J lost 0 bases; unmatched junction nucleotides: 3. The CDR3 is 16 residues long. Germline CDR1 is KGHSH and CDR2 is LQKENI. CDR3 region: CASSPSAGANTGELFF. The CDR3 DNA reads TGTGCCAGCTCACCATCCGCGGGGGCGAACACCGGGGAGCTGTTTTTT.

The chain links TRBV4-1 to TRBJ1-1; no clear D. The V gene's germline CDR1 is MGHRA and CDR2 YSYEKL. Trimming removed 0 bases at V and 5 bases at J, with 13 bases between. This CDR3 has 15 residues. The CDR3: CASSQDDTLGTEAFF. CDR3 DNA: TGCGCCAGCAGCCAAGATGACACCTTGGGGACTGAAGCTTTCTTT.

This clone was recorded once. This chain links TRBV21-1 with TRBJ2-7. TRBV21-1 is reported as a pseudogene. This CDR3 contains 14 residues. The CDR3 nucleotides are TGTGCCAGCAGCAAAGCTGGGGGTTCCTACGAGCAGTACTTC. It specifies CASSKAGGSYEQYF.

The chain joins TRBV5-1 to TRBJ2-6; 7 nucleotides agree with TRBD2. The CDR3 runs to 16 residues. Germline lookup yields CDR1 SGHRS and CDR2 YFSETQ. V was clipped by 5 bases and J by 0 bases; unmatched bases: 5. The CDR3 bases are TGCGCCAGCAGTAGGGAGGGGAGCTCTGGGGCCAACGTCCTGACTTTC. Translating gives CASSREGSSGANVLTF.

The gene calls are TRBV28 and TRBJ2-7, with D possibly TRBD1 on 5 matching bases. The CDR3 loop spans 14 amino acids. CDR1 is MDHEN and CDR2 is SYDVKM in the germline V gene. Deletions cut 3 bases from V and 1 base from J, with 10 bases between. CDR3 region: CASSFPGNSYEQYF. The CDR3 nucleotides read TGTGCCAGCAGTTTCCCAGGGAATTCCTACGAGCAGTACTTC.

The chain has TRBV27 and TRBJ1-2, with 7 positions matching TRBD1. Germline V lookup: CDR1 MNHEY, CDR2 SMNVEV (reference sequence). CDR3 length equals 17 residues. The V segment lost 6 bases and the J segment 4 bases; nucleotides outside the gene matches: 17. CDR3 sequence (DNA): TGTGCCAGCAGGGGCCTTTTTATGGGGACAGAAACCTATGGCTACACCTTC. Protein: CASRGLFMGTETYGYTF.

This clone was detected a few times. The genes are TRBV6-5 and TRBJ2-7; D possibly uses TRBD1 or TRBD2 (6 bases each). CDR1 is MNHEY and CDR2 is SVGAGI in the germline V gene. The CDR3 totals 13 residues. Trimming stripped 6 bases from V and 7 bases from J, with 16 bases between. This chain's CDR3 is CASRGGLASEQYF. The CDR3 nucleotides read TGTGCCAGCAGAGGGGGGCTCGCGTCTGAGCAGTACTTC.

This CDR3 reads CASSYFGVRDEQYF. CDR3 nucleotide sequence: TGTGCCAGCAGTTACTTCGGGGTAAGAGACGAGCAGTACTTC. The chain joins TRBV6-5 to TRBJ2-7; D might be TRBD2 (5 bases). The CDR3 is 14 amino acids. The germline V gene has CDR1 MNHEY and CDR2 SVGAGI. V dropped 1 base and J dropped 5 bases, with 12 bases sitting between them.

This rearrangement joins TRBV5-1 to TRBJ1-1; D perhaps matches TRBD1 (5 bases). The germline V gene has CDR1 SGHRS and CDR2 YFSETQ. The CDR3 has 16 residues. V was clipped by 0 bases and J by 3 bases, with 15 bases between them. This chain's CDR3 is CASSLGGRVADTEAFF. The CDR3 DNA follows: TGCGCCAGCAGCTTGGGGGGCCGGGTGGCGGACACTGAAGCTTTCTTT.

The V gene is TRBV5-6, the J gene TRBJ1-2; TRBD1 aligns across 7 bases. CDR3 length: 13 residues. V was pared by 4 bases and J by 8 bases, with 8 bases of the junction left unmatched. Germline V gives CDR1 SGHDT, CDR2 YYEEEE. The CDR3 DNA reads TGTGCCAGCAGCCCCGACAGGGTTCGGGGCTACACCTTC. It translates to CASSPDRVRGYTF.

V usage is TRBV9 and J usage is TRBJ2-3; the D is unclear. V gave up 4 bases and J gave up 4 bases, with 7 bases separating them. This CDR3 has 12 residues. Germline CDR1 SGDLS, CDR2 YYNGEE. CDR3 nucleotides: TGTGCCAGCAGCCCATATGCAGATACGCAGTATTTT. As protein: CASSPYADTQYF. The whole variable domain, remainder taken from reference TRBV9 and TRBJ2-3, is DSGVTQTPKHLITATGQRVTLRCSPRSGDLSVYWYQQSLDQGLQFLIQYYNGEERAKGNILERFSAQQFPDLHSELNLSSLELGDSALYFCASSPYADTQYFGPGTRLTVL.

The V and J genes are TRBV4-1 and TRBJ1-3; 7 positions match TRBD1. The trim removed 3 bases at V and 1 base at J, leaving 6 bases unmatched. The CDR3 is 16 amino acids. The germline gives CDR1 MGHRA, CDR2 YSYEKL. CDR3 sequence reads: CASSHLDRTSGNTIYF. In DNA form, the CDR3 reads TGCGCCAGCAGCCACTTGGACAGGACGTCTGGAAACACCATATATTTT.

The chain is built from TRBV5-1 and TRBJ2-3; D not certain. Per germline, CDR1 SGHRS and CDR2 YFSETQ. Trimming cost V 7 bases and J 6 bases, with 15 bases left between them. The CDR3 runs to 13 residues. CDR3 sequence (DNA): TGCGCCAGCTCGGTAGCAGCCTTGGATACGCAGTATTTT. It specifies CASSVAALDTQYF.